This T cell receptor beta chain derives from a study of blood T cell repertoires in COVID-19. Study summary: Samples of COVID-19 (acute and convalescent) were obtained from the United States, Italy and Spain. PBMCs, B-cell-depleted T cells, or T cells were the source of the cDNA or gDNA that made up the material.

The junction had 6 bases not matched to a gene; V was cut back by 4 bases and J by 2 bases. The CDR3 covers 16 residues. The germline V gene has CDR1 KGHSH and CDR2 LQKENI. Per the original data handling: Quantification of nucleated cells was approximated via reference gene primer amplification. Using immunoSEQ multiplex PCR, the repertoire was profiled, and TCRdb retains in-frame clones only, with some absent. V, J and clone size derive from that table, while D and trimming were established from the DNA sequence. The profile covers over 150,000 clones, with approximately 88% appearing a single time and around 7% taken by the ten largest. Seattle patient enrollment occurred during active infection, with longitudinal follow-up thereafter.

The sequence was collected from a woman aged 40-49 years with COVID-19, enrolled during active disease. Source material: peripheral blood. The chain employs TRBV18 and TRBJ1-5, with 9 nucleotides matching TRBD1. CDR3 in DNA: TGTGCCAGCTCACGGATGGGACAGGGTGGCAATCAGCCCCAGCATTTT. Amino acids: CASSRMGQGGNQPQHF.